The clone carrying this T cell receptor (beta chain) was seen ten or more times. No antigen is known for it. The unsorted libraries were prepared from 2 million PBMCs (stored at -80 C). The data were taken from a study of neurological immune-mediated disorders. CDR1 is SGHKS and CDR2 is YYEKEE in the germline V gene (reference sequence). The V and J ends lost 0 bases and 5 bases respectively, with 12 bases between them. CDR3 length equals 14 residues. Points from the study as a whole: Because no CDR3 amino acid sequences were shared across subjects by expanded clones, private repertoires were suggested in all groups.

Synthesis of cDNA was performed by 5'RACE using 10-nucleotide random UMIs. TCRdb recomputed calls from the 5' RACE reads with MiXCR, one row per CDR3 protein. The data hold about 33,000 distinct CDR3 sequences, with roughly 1.6% observed a single time. The clonotype was recovered from a woman aged 30 to 39 with multiple sclerosis. The chain is built from TRBV5-5 and TRBJ2-7; perhaps TRBD1 as D (6 bases). The material sequenced was PBMCs. CDR3 amino acids: CASSLGDIIHEQYF. CDR3 coding DNA: TGTGCCAGCAGCTTGGGGGACATCATCCACGAGCAGTACTTC.